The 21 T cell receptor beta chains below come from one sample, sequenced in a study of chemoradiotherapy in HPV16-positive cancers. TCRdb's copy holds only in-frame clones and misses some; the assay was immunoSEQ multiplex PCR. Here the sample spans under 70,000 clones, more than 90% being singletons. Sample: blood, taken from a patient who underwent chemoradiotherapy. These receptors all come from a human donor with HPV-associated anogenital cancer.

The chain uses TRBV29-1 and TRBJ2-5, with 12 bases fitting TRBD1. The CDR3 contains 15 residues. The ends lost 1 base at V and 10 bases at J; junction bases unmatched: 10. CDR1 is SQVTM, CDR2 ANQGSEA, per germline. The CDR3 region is CSVEGLGGQGANQYF. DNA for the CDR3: TGCAGCGTTGAAGGTCTAGGGGGACAGGGGGCGAACCAGTACTTC.

CDR3 in amino acids: CAWGEYTGELFF. The CDR3 coding sequence is TGTGCCTGGGGGGAGTACACCGGGGAGCTGTTTTTT. The chain carries TRBV30 and TRBJ2-2; TRBD2 is a possible D gene (5 bases). The CDR3 is made up of 12 amino acids. Germline CDR1 and CDR2: GTSNPN and SVGIG (reference sequence). Trimming stripped 5 bases from V and 3 bases from J, with 7 bases between.

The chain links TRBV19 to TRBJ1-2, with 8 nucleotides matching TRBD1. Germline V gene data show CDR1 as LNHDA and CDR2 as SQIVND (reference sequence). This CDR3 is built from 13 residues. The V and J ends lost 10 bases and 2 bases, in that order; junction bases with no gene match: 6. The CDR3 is CATGTGSNYGYTF. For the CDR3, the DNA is TGTGCCACTGGGACAGGATCAAACTATGGCTACACCTTC.

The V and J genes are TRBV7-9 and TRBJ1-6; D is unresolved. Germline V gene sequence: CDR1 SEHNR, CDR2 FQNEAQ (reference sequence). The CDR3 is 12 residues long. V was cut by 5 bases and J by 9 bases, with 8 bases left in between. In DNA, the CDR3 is TGTGCCAGCAGCGACCTCGGTTCACCCCTCCACTTT. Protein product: CASSDLGSPLHF.

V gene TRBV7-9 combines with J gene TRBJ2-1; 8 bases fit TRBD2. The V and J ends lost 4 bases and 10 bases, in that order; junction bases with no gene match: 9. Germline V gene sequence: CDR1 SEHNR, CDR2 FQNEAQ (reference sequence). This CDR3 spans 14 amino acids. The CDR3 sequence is CASSSWAGGPEQFF. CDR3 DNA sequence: TGTGCCAGCAGCTCCTGGGCGGGGGGACCCGAGCAGTTCTTC.

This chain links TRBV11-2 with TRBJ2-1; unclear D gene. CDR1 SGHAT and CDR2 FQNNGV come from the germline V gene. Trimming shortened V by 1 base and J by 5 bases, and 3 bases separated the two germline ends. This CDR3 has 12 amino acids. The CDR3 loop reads CASSLGDNEQFF. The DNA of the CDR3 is TGTGCCAGCAGCTTAGGGGACAATGAGCAGTTCTTC.

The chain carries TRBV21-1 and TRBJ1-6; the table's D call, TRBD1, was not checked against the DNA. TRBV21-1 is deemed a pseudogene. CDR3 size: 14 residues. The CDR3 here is CASSAGHHNSPLHF. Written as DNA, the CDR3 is TGTGCCAGCAGCGCCGGACACCATAATTCACCCCTCCACTTT.

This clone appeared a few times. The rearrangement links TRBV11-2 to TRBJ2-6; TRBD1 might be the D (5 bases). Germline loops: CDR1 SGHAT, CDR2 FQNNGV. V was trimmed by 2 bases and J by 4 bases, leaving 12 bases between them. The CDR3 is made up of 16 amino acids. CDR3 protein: CASSLQGGTGANVLTF. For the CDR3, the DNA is TGTGCCAGCAGCTTACAGGGCGGCACCGGGGCCAACGTCCTGACTTTC. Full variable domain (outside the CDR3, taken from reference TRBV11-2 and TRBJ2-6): EAGVAQSPRYKIIEKRQSVAFWCNPISGHATLYWYQQILGQGPKLLIQFQNNGVVDDSQLPKDRFSAERLKGVDSTLKIQPAKLEDSAVYLCASSLQGGTGANVLTFGAGSRLTVL.

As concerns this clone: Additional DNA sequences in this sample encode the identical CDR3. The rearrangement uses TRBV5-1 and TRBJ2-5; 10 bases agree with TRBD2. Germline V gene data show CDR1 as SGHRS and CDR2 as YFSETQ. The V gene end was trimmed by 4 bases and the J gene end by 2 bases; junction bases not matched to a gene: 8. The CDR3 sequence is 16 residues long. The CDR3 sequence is CASSTEPSGGQETQYF. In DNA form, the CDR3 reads TGCGCCAGCAGCACAGAACCTAGCGGGGGTCAAGAGACCCAGTACTTC.

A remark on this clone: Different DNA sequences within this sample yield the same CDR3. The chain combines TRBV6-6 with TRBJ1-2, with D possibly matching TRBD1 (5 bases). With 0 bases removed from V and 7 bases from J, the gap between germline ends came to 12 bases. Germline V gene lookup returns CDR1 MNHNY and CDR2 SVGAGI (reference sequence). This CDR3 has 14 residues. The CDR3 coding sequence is TGTGCCAGCAGTTACTCGGACGCCGGGGCTGGCTACACCTTC. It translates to CASSYSDAGAGYTF.

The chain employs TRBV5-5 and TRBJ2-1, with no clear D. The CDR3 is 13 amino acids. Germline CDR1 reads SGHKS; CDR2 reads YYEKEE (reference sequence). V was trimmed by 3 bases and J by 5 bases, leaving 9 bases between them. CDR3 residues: CASSWHSDNEQFF. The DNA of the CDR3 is TGTGCCAGCAGCTGGCACTCGGACAATGAGCAGTTCTTC. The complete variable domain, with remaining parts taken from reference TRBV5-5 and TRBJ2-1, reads DAGVTQSPTHLIKTRGQQVTLRCSPISGHKSVSWYQQVLGQGPQFIFQYYEKEERGRGNFPDRFSARQFPNYSSELNVNALLLGDSALYLCASSWHSDNEQFFGPGTRLTVL.

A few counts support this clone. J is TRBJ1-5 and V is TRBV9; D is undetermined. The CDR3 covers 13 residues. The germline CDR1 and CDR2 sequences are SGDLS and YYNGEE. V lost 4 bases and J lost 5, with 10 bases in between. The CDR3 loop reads CASSHGSDQPQHF. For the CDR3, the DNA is TGTGCCAGCAGCCATGGTTCTGATCAGCCCCAGCATTTT.

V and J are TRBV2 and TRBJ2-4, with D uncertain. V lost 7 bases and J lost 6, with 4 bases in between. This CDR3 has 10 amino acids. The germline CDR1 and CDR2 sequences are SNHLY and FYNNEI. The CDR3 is CASNPNIQYF. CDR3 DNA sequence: TGTGCCAGCAATCCAAACATTCAGTACTTC.

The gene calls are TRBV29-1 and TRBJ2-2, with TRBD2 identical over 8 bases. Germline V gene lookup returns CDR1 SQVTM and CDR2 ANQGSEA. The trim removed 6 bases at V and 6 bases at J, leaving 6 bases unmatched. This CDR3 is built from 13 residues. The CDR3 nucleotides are TGCAGCGTAGGGACTAGACGCCCCGGGGAGCTGTTTTTT. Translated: CSVGTRRPGELFF.

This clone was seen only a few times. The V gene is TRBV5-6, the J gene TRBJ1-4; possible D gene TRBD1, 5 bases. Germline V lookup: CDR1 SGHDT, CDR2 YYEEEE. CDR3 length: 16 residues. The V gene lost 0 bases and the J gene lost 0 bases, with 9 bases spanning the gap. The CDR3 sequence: CASSLDRPPTNEKLFF. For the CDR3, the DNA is TGTGCCAGCAGCTTGGACAGGCCCCCAACTAATGAAAAACTGTTTTTT.

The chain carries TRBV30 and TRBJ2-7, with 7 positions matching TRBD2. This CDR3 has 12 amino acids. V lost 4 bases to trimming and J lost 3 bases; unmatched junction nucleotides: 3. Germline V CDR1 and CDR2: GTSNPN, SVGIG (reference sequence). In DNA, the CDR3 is TGTGCCTGGACCCCGGGAGGCTACGAGCAGTACTTC. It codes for CAWTPGGYEQYF.

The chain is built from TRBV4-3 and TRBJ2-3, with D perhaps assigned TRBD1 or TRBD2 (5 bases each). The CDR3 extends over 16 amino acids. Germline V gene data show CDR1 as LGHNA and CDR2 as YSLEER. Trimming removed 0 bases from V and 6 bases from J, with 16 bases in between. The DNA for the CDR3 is TGCGCCAGCAGCCAAGATCACGGGACCGGTGTGGATACGCAGTATTTT. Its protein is CASSQDHGTGVDTQYF.

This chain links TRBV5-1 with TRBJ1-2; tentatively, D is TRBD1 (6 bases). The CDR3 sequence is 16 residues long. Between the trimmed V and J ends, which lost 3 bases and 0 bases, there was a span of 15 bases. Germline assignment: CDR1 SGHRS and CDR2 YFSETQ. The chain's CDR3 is CASSSLTGQANYGYTF. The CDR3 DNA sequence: TGCGCCAGCAGCTCTTTGACAGGCCAAGCTAACTATGGCTACACCTTC.

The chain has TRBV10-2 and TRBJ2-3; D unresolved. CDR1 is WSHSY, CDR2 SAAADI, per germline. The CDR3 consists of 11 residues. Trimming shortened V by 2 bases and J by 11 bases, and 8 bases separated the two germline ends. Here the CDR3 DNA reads TGCGCCAGCAGTGAGGGGCTTAAGCAGTATTTT. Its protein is CASSEGLKQYF.

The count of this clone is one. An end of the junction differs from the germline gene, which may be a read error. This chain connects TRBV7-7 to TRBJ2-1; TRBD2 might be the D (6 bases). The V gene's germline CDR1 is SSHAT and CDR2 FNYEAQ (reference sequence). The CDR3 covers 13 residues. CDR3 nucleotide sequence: TGTGCTAGCAGCTCCTCCGGGAGCAATGAGCAGTTCTTC. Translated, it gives CASSSSGSNEQFF.

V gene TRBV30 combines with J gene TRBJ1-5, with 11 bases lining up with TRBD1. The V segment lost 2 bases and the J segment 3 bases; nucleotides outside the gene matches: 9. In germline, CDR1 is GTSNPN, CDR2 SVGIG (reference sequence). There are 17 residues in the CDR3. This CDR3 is CAWSPRDRGTTNQPQHF. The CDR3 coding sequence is TGTGCCTGGAGTCCCCGGGACAGGGGGACCACCAATCAGCCCCAGCATTTT.